These T cell receptor beta chains were read from a single sample in a study of OX40 agonist ivuxolimab in advanced cancers. This table comes from immunoSEQ multiplex PCR, and its TCRdb copy is limited to in-frame clones, with some not included. The sample gives approximately 62,000 clones, roughly 88% of which show up once; more than 4.5% is in the top ten. The source was CD4+ or CD8+ T cells sorted from blood, collected in a trial of the OX40 agonist ivuxolimab. The receptors originated from an adult with an advanced solid tumor such as melanoma, head and neck, liver or kidney cancer. The CDR3 runs from the conserved cysteine through the conserved F or W. Each record gives: V gene, D gene, J gene, clone size, CDR3 DNA, CDR3 protein. D genes are given only for firm matches. Some rows mark clone size as missing; the rest say once, few, many or name a class of expanded clone.

v_call: TRBV5-6; d_call: TRBD1; j_call: TRBJ2-5; clone_size: few; cdr3_nt: TGTGCCAGCAGCCAGGACAGGGCAGAGACCCAGTACTTC; cdr3_aa: CASSQDRAETQYF
v_call: TRBV28; d_call: TRBD2; j_call: TRBJ2-5; clone_size: .; cdr3_nt: TGTGCCAGCAGTTATTGGGGGGGTAAGGAGCAAGAGACCCAGTACTTC; cdr3_aa: CASSYWGGKEQETQYF
v_call: TRBV4-1; d_call: TRBD2; j_call: TRBJ2-1; clone_size: .; cdr3_nt: TGCGCCAGCAGCCAAGAAGGGGGACTAGCGGTGTACAATGAGCAGTTCTTC; cdr3_aa: CASSQEGGLAVYNEQFF
v_call: TRBV15; d_call: TRBD1; j_call: TRBJ1-2; clone_size: few; cdr3_nt: TGTGCCACCAGAGACAGGGGCGACTATGGCTACACCTTC; cdr3_aa: CATRDRGDYGYTF
v_call: TRBV4-1; d_call: .; j_call: TRBJ1-2; clone_size: .; cdr3_nt: TGCGCCAGCAGCCAAGATTTGTGGGACGAGACTTATGGCTACACCTTC; cdr3_aa: CASSQDLWDETYGYTF
v_call: TRBV7-3; d_call: TRBD1; j_call: TRBJ2-1; clone_size: .; cdr3_nt: TGTGCCAGCAGCTTCATGACAGGGGGTAGCTCCTACAATGAGCAGTTCTTC; cdr3_aa: CASSFMTGGSSYNEQFF
v_call: TRBV29-1; d_call: TRBD1; j_call: TRBJ1-4; clone_size: .; cdr3_nt: TGCAGCGTCGTGACAGGGGTGAATGAAAAACTGTTTTTT; cdr3_aa: CSVVTGVNEKLFF
v_call: TRBV2; d_call: TRBD1; j_call: TRBJ2-7; clone_size: once; cdr3_nt: TGTGCCAGCAGCGCCGACAGGGTTGGGTACGAGCAGTACTTC; cdr3_aa: CASSADRVGYEQYF
v_call: TRBV7-8; d_call: .; j_call: TRBJ2-3; clone_size: .; cdr3_nt: TGTGCCAGCAGCTTAGAACAGATCACAGATACGCAGTATTTT; cdr3_aa: CASSLEQITDTQYF
v_call: TRBV13; d_call: TRBD1; j_call: TRBJ1-2; clone_size: .; cdr3_nt: TGTGCCAGCAGCTTAGGTCCCCCCAGGACAGGGGGCCTCTATGGCTACACCTTC; cdr3_aa: CASSLGPPRTGGLYGYTF
v_call: TRBV19; d_call: TRBD1; j_call: TRBJ1-6; clone_size: .; cdr3_nt: TGTGCCAGTAGTCCCCGAGACAGGGCTTCACCCCTCCACTTT; cdr3_aa: CASSPRDRASPLHF
v_call: TRBV5-5; d_call: TRBD2; j_call: TRBJ2-3; clone_size: once; cdr3_nt: TGTGCCAGCAGCTTTGCGGGGGAGGGCACAGATACGCAGTATTTT; cdr3_aa: CASSFAGEGTDTQYF
v_call: TRBV7-6; d_call: TRBD1; j_call: TRBJ1-1; clone_size: .; cdr3_nt: TGTGCCAGCAGCGTCCCGGGACAGGGGTCGGTCACTGAAGCTTTCTTT; cdr3_aa: CASSVPGQGSVTEAFF
v_call: TRBV7-9; d_call: TRBD2; j_call: TRBJ2-1; clone_size: once; cdr3_nt: TGTGCCAGCAGCTTAGCGGCTAGCGGGGGTTCGGGAAATGAGCAGTTCTTC; cdr3_aa: CASSLAASGGSGNEQFF
v_call: TRBV6-1; d_call: .; j_call: TRBJ1-2; clone_size: .; cdr3_nt: TGTGCCAGCAGTGAAGGGATGTGGGGGAACTATGGCTACACCTTC; cdr3_aa: CASSEGMWGNYGYTF
v_call: TRBV6-6; d_call: .; j_call: TRBJ2-3; clone_size: .; cdr3_nt: TGTGCCAGCAGTCCTTCGTGGGGTTCGGGCACAGATACGCAGTATTTT; cdr3_aa: CASSPSWGSGTDTQYF
v_call: TRBV6-1; d_call: .; j_call: TRBJ1-4; clone_size: .; cdr3_nt: TGTGCCAGCAGTAGAGTCACAGCAACTAATGAAAAACTGTTTTTT; cdr3_aa: CASSRVTATNEKLFF
v_call: TRBV4-3; d_call: .; j_call: TRBJ2-7; clone_size: .; cdr3_nt: TGCGCCAGCAGCCAAGACCGGAGTTACGAGCAGTACTTC; cdr3_aa: CASSQDRSYEQYF
v_call: TRBV5-1; d_call: .; j_call: TRBJ2-2; clone_size: .; cdr3_nt: TGCGCCAGCAGTTTGATGACAGCCGGGGAGCTGTTTTTT; cdr3_aa: CASSLMTAGELFF
v_call: TRBV7-2; d_call: TRBD1; j_call: TRBJ2-7; clone_size: .; cdr3_nt: TGTGCCAGCAGGGCTGAAGGGACAGGGGTTAGCGAGCAGTACTTC; cdr3_aa: CASRAEGTGVSEQYF
v_call: TRBV9; d_call: .; j_call: TRBJ1-1; clone_size: .; cdr3_nt: TGTGCCAGCAGCGACCAAGACACTGAAGCTTTCTTT; cdr3_aa: CASSDQDTEAFF
v_call: TRBV6-6; d_call: .; j_call: TRBJ2-7; clone_size: .; cdr3_nt: TGTGCCAGCAGTTTAGGGGGCGAGCAGTACTTC; cdr3_aa: CASSLGGEQYF
v_call: TRBV5-1; d_call: TRBD1; j_call: TRBJ1-2; clone_size: .; cdr3_nt: TGCGCCAGCAGCCGGACCGGGACAGACTATGGCTACACCTTC; cdr3_aa: CASSRTGTDYGYTF
v_call: TRBV6-6; d_call: TRBD2; j_call: TRBJ2-1; clone_size: few; cdr3_nt: TGTGCCAGCAGTCCTCGCACTAGCGGATCCTACAATGAGCAGTTCTTC; cdr3_aa: CASSPRTSGSYNEQFF
v_call: TRBV28; d_call: TRBD1; j_call: TRBJ2-7; clone_size: once; cdr3_nt: TGTGCCAGCAGTTTCGGGACAGGGGGCCTCTACGAGCAGTACTTC; cdr3_aa: CASSFGTGGLYEQYF
v_call: TRBV5-1; d_call: .; j_call: TRBJ1-5; clone_size: .; cdr3_nt: TGCGCCAGCAGCCAGGGGTCGGTCGGTCAGCCCCAGCATTTT; cdr3_aa: CASSQGSVGQPQHF
v_call: TRBV18; d_call: TRBD1; j_call: TRBJ1-3; clone_size: .; cdr3_nt: TGTGCCAGCTCACCTGGGACAGGGGCTGGAAACACCATATATTTT; cdr3_aa: CASSPGTGAGNTIYF
v_call: TRBV6-5; d_call: .; j_call: TRBJ1-3; clone_size: .; cdr3_nt: TGTGCCAGCAGCCCCGAGGGAGGGAACAGAAACACCATATATTTT; cdr3_aa: CASSPEGGNRNTIYF
v_call: TRBV18; d_call: .; j_call: TRBJ2-6; clone_size: .; cdr3_nt: TGTGCCAGCTCACCCCTGGGGGCCCCTGGGGCCAACGTCCTGACTTTC; cdr3_aa: CASSPLGAPGANVLTF
v_call: TRBV7-2; d_call: .; j_call: TRBJ1-6; clone_size: .; cdr3_nt: TGTGCCAGCAGCTTCCGTATCCCTAATTCACCCCTCCACTTT; cdr3_aa: CASSFRIPNSPLHF
v_call: TRBV7-3; d_call: .; j_call: TRBJ2-1; clone_size: .; cdr3_nt: TGTGCCAGCAGCTCGACAGGTAATGAGCAGTTCTTC; cdr3_aa: CASSSTGNEQFF
v_call: TRBV28; d_call: .; j_call: TRBJ1-5; clone_size: .; cdr3_nt: TGTGCCAGCGACGGGGGGCTTCGACAGCCCCAGCATTTT; cdr3_aa: CASDGGLRQPQHF
v_call: TRBV6-1; d_call: .; j_call: TRBJ1-5; clone_size: .; cdr3_nt: TGTGCCACCCGTGTGGACCTTTATAGCAATCAGCCCCAGCATTTT; cdr3_aa: CATRVDLYSNQPQHF
v_call: TRBV10-1; d_call: TRBD2; j_call: TRBJ2-1; clone_size: .; cdr3_nt: TGCGCCAGCAGTGAGGGCGGGGGGGCCACTGAGCAGTTCTTC; cdr3_aa: CASSEGGGATEQFF
v_call: TRBV2; d_call: .; j_call: TRBJ1-2; clone_size: .; cdr3_nt: TGTGCCAGCAGTCCCGGGACCAACTATGGCTACACCTTC; cdr3_aa: CASSPGTNYGYTF
v_call: TRBV5-8; d_call: .; j_call: TRBJ1-1; clone_size: .; cdr3_nt: TGTGCCAGCAGCTTGAATCCCTTCGTGAACACTGAAGCTTTCTTT; cdr3_aa: CASSLNPFVNTEAFF
v_call: TRBV30; d_call: TRBD1; j_call: TRBJ1-5; clone_size: .; cdr3_nt: TGTGCCTGGACCCCGACAGGGTCTACGGGTCAGCCCCAGCATTTT; cdr3_aa: CAWTPTGSTGQPQHF
v_call: TRBV7-8; d_call: .; j_call: TRBJ2-7; clone_size: few; cdr3_nt: TGTGCCAGCAGCTTGGACGAGCAGTACTTC; cdr3_aa: CASSLDEQYF
v_call: TRBV19; d_call: .; j_call: TRBJ1-1; clone_size: few; cdr3_nt: TGTGCCAGTTTTGACAGGAACACTGAAGCTTTCTTT; cdr3_aa: CASFDRNTEAFF
v_call: TRBV4-2; d_call: .; j_call: TRBJ1-6; clone_size: .; cdr3_nt: TGTGCCAGCAGCCAAGAGGGCCGGGATTCACCCCTCCACTTT; cdr3_aa: CASSQEGRDSPLHF
v_call: TRBV7-9; d_call: .; j_call: TRBJ1-1; clone_size: .; cdr3_nt: TGTGCCAGCAGCCCTATGGATGTACCTGAAGCTTTCTTT; cdr3_aa: CASSPMDVPEAFF
v_call: TRBV5-1; d_call: .; j_call: TRBJ2-2; clone_size: .; cdr3_nt: TGCGCCAGCAGCTTGTCCTCGCCCCCCGGGGAGCTGTTTTTT; cdr3_aa: CASSLSSPPGELFF
v_call: TRBV28; d_call: TRBD2; j_call: TRBJ2-7; clone_size: once; cdr3_nt: TGTGCCAGCAGTTTAGCCGGGGGGGGCCGGGGCTACGAGCAGTACTTC; cdr3_aa: CASSLAGGGRGYEQYF
v_call: TRBV6-5; d_call: .; j_call: TRBJ1-3; clone_size: .; cdr3_nt: TGTGCCAGCAGTCGTGATCTACTCTCTGGAAACACCATATATTTT; cdr3_aa: CASSRDLLSGNTIYF
v_call: TRBV5-1; d_call: .; j_call: TRBJ1-1; clone_size: .; cdr3_nt: TGCGCCAGCAGCTTGGCTACGAACACTGAAGCTTTCTTT; cdr3_aa: CASSLATNTEAFF
v_call: TRBV19; d_call: .; j_call: TRBJ1-5; clone_size: .; cdr3_nt: TGTGCCAGTAGTAATTTGGTGGCGAGCAATCAGCCCCAGCATTTT; cdr3_aa: CASSNLVASNQPQHF
v_call: TRBV5-4; d_call: .; j_call: TRBJ1-4; clone_size: .; cdr3_nt: TGTGCCAGCAGCTTGGGCCGGGAGCGGAGGTGGGTTGAAAAACTGTTTTTT; cdr3_aa: CASSLGRERRWVEKLFF
v_call: TRBV20-1; d_call: .; j_call: TRBJ2-1; clone_size: once; cdr3_nt: TGCAGTGCAGCGAATGGCGGTGAGCAGTTCTTC; cdr3_aa: CSAANGGEQFF
v_call: TRBV5-1; d_call: .; j_call: TRBJ2-3; clone_size: .; cdr3_nt: TGCGCCAGCAGCTTGGGGACCCAAAGCACAGATACGCAGTATTTT; cdr3_aa: CASSLGTQSTDTQYF
v_call: TRBV5-1; d_call: .; j_call: TRBJ2-3; clone_size: .; cdr3_nt: TGCGCCAGCAGCGCACAGGGAGGGATTTATACGCAGTATTTT; cdr3_aa: CASSAQGGIYTQYF
v_call: TRBV5-4; d_call: TRBD1; j_call: TRBJ2-4; clone_size: .; cdr3_nt: TGTGCCAGCAGCTTTCCCGGGACAGGGGGCGCCAAAAACATTCAGTACTTC; cdr3_aa: CASSFPGTGGAKNIQYF
v_call: TRBV6-5; d_call: .; j_call: TRBJ2-5; clone_size: .; cdr3_nt: TGTGCCAGCAGTTACGGCAGGGGGACCCAGTACTTC; cdr3_aa: CASSYGRGTQYF